These 25 T cell receptor beta chains share one sample of origin, sequenced in a study of OX40 agonist ivuxolimab in advanced cancers. The assay was immunoSEQ multiplex PCR, and TCRdb's table has in-frame clones only and misses some. The repertoire consists of roughly 53,000 clones, with approximately 91% occurring once and the leading ten covering about 48%. Sequenced here: CD4+ or CD8+ T cells sorted from blood, sampled in a trial of the OX40 agonist ivuxolimab. The receptors were gathered from an adult with an advanced solid tumor such as melanoma, head and neck, liver or kidney cancer.

The table lists this clone with a count of one. The rearrangement joins TRBV9 to TRBJ2-3; D might be TRBD1 or TRBD2, each matching 6 bases. The germline V gene has CDR1 SGDLS and CDR2 YYNGEE. Trimming left V 0 bases short and J 4 bases short, with 12 bases between. The CDR3 runs 15 residues. In DNA, the CDR3 is TGTGCCAGCAGCGTAGGAGGGGGGTCGTCAGATACGCAGTATTTT. Protein product: CASSVGGGSSDTQYF.

The chain links TRBV28 to TRBJ1-5, with D perhaps matching TRBD1 (5 bases). Looked up from germline, CDR1 is MDHEN and CDR2 is SYDVKM. This CDR3 has 14 amino acids. With 2 bases removed from V and 3 bases from J, the gap between germline ends came to 8 bases. The CDR3 loop reads CASSLVQANQPQHF. The CDR3, as DNA: TGTGCCAGCAGTTTAGTACAGGCCAATCAGCCCCAGCATTTT.

The rearrangement joins TRBV19 to TRBJ2-7; a weak D match, TRBD2 (7 bases). V was trimmed by 5 bases and J by 4 bases, leaving 24 bases between them. Looked up from germline, CDR1 is LNHDA and CDR2 is SQIVND (reference sequence). This CDR3 spans 17 amino acids. DNA of the CDR3: TGTGCCAGTAGTCTGGCTTTCGGAGCGGGAAGGGGGTACGAGCAGTACTTC. This gives the protein CASSLAFGAGRGYEQYF.

The CDR3 DNA is TGTGCCAGCAGTCGACTAGCGGGTGACAATGAGCAGTTCTTC. Its protein is CASSRLAGDNEQFF. The V gene is TRBV2, the J gene TRBJ2-1; 10 bases line up with TRBD2. CDR3 length: 14 residues. Per the germline V gene, CDR1 is SNHLY and CDR2 is FYNNEI. J gave up 5 bases and V 5 bases, and 3 bases lay outside the gene matches. The full variable domain, rest sourced from reference TRBV2 and TRBJ2-1, is EPEVTQTPSHQVTQMGQEVILRCVPISNHLYFYWYRQILGQKVEFLVSFYNNEISEKSEIFDDQFSVERPDGSNFTLKIRSTKLEDSAMYFCASSRLAGDNEQFFGPGTRLTVL.

V is TRBV29-1 and J is TRBJ1-4; D perhaps matches TRBD1 (5 bases). Germline CDR1 is SQVTM and CDR2 is ANQGSEA. Deletions cut 6 bases from V and 8 bases from J, with 13 bases between. This CDR3 spans 12 amino acids. The CDR3 sequence: CSVESGGEKLFF. The CDR3, as DNA: TGCAGCGTCGAAAGTGGGGGGGAAAAACTGTTTTTT. Variable domain in full (rest from reference TRBV29-1 and TRBJ1-4): SAVISQKPSRDICQRGTSLTIQCQVDSQVTMMFWYRQQPGQSLTLIATANQGSEATYESGFVIDKFPISRPNLTFSTLTVSNMSPEDSSIYLCSVESGGEKLFFGSGTQLSVL.

The V gene is TRBV6-5, the J gene TRBJ2-5, with 10 nucleotides matching TRBD2. CDR1 and CDR2 from the germline V gene are MNHEY and SVGAGI. The CDR3 is 16 amino acids. Germline trimming cut 2 bases from V and 2 bases from J; bases unmatched to any gene: 5. CDR3 loop: CASSYTSGDLQETQYF. In DNA form, the CDR3 reads TGTGCCAGCAGTTACACTAGCGGGGATCTGCAAGAGACCCAGTACTTC.

This clone appeared once. The chain is built from TRBV6-6 and TRBJ2-3; no reliable D call. The CDR3 is 14 amino acids. Deletions cut 3 bases from V and 5 bases from J, with 12 bases between. Germline-derived CDR1 and CDR2 are MNHNY and SVGAGI (reference sequence). The CDR3: CASSYSRVEDTQYF. CDR3 in DNA: TGTGCCAGCAGTTATTCTAGGGTGGAAGATACGCAGTATTTT.

For this clone: Its ends do not fully match the called genes, so a read error is possible. This chain uses TRBV7-2 with TRBJ1-6, with TRBD1 identical over 7 bases. From germline, CDR1 is SGHTA and CDR2 FQGNSA. The CDR3 consists of 15 residues. CDR3 nucleotide sequence: TGTGCCAGCAGTTTAGGACAGGATTATAATTCACCCCTCCACTTT. This codes for CASSLGQDYNSPLHF.

This clone has only one observation. The chain has TRBV7-2 and TRBJ1-4; 10 nucleotides line up with TRBD1. This CDR3 spans 15 amino acids. Germline CDR1 reads SGHTA; CDR2 reads FQGNSA. J was trimmed by 2 bases and V by 5 bases; bases with no gene match: 2. CDR3 sequence reads: CASSRQGATNEKLFF. CDR3 bases: TGTGCCAGCAGCCGACAGGGGGCGACTAATGAAAAACTGTTTTTT.

The chain combines TRBV7-6 with TRBJ2-7; a weak D match, TRBD1 (5 bases). Germline CDR1 and CDR2: SGHVS and FNYEAQ. V lost 5 bases to trimming and J lost 3 bases, with 14 bases between them. CDR3 size: 14 residues. The CDR3 reads CASSPQGASYEQYF. In nucleotides, the CDR3 is TGTGCCAGCAGCCCGCAGGGTGCCAGCTACGAGCAGTACTTC.

The V call is TRBV27, the J call TRBJ2-5; TRBD2 aligns across 7 bases. This CDR3 comprises 14 residues. Per the germline V gene, CDR1 is MNHEY and CDR2 is SMNVEV (reference sequence). V shed 7 bases and J 1 base; nucleotides not matched to a gene: 6. The CDR3 protein is CASTAGGFQETQYF. CDR3 DNA sequence: TGTGCCAGCACCGCCGGGGGGTTCCAAGAGACCCAGTACTTC.

The V gene is TRBV11-2, the J gene TRBJ2-3; D possibly corresponds to TRBD2 (7 bases). The CDR3 spans 15 residues. V was pared by 6 bases and J by 1 base, with 14 bases between. In germline, CDR1 is SGHAT, CDR2 FQNNGV. The CDR3 spells CASRPSRGRTDTQYF. CDR3 DNA sequence: TGTGCCAGCAGGCCTTCGCGGGGGCGCACAGATACGCAGTATTTT.

DNA of the CDR3: TGTGCCAGCACCACCGAGGAGACCCAGTACTTC. This translates into CASTTEETQYF. V usage is TRBV7-8 and J usage is TRBJ2-5, with no clear D. CDR3 size: 11 residues. Deletions cut 7 bases from V and 5 bases from J, with 8 bases between. Per the germline V gene, CDR1 is SGHVS and CDR2 is FQNEAQ.

CDR3 nucleotides: TGCGCCAGCAGCCAAGATTTGGTCGGGTCCTTGAACACTGAAGCTTTCTTT. Translated: CASSQDLVGSLNTEAFF. The V and J genes are TRBV4-1 and TRBJ1-1, with D unclear. Trimming took 0 bases from V and 0 from J, leaving 14 bases between them. The CDR3 is made up of 17 amino acids. Germline V CDR1 and CDR2: MGHRA, YSYEKL.

The V call is TRBV28, the J call TRBJ1-1; D might be TRBD1 (5 bases). CDR3 size: 13 residues. Germline V gene data show CDR1 as MDHEN and CDR2 as SYDVKM. Trimming stripped 8 bases from V and 1 base from J, with 11 bases between. CDR3 nucleotides: TGTGCCAGCCTAAATACAGGGAACACTGAAGCTTTCTTT. Amino acid sequence: CASLNTGNTEAFF.

In this sample, this clone turned up once. The gene calls are TRBV18 and TRBJ1-1; possible D gene TRBD1, 6 bases. Trimming cost V 3 bases and J 0 bases, with 14 bases left between them. This CDR3 contains 16 residues. CDR1 is KGHSH, CDR2 LQKENI, per germline. Written as DNA, the CDR3 is TGTGCCAGCTCACCCGGGGGGGGGCTCTTGAACACTGAAGCTTTCTTT. Encoded protein: CASSPGGGLLNTEAFF.

The genes are TRBV5-1 and TRBJ1-2; D unclear. This CDR3 contains 15 residues. Germline V gene sequence: CDR1 SGHRS, CDR2 YFSETQ. Trimming stripped 3 bases from V and 1 base from J, with 13 bases between. The CDR3 bases are TGCGCCAGCAGCTCCACCTTACAGAGTAACTATGGCTACACCTTC. This codes for CASSSTLQSNYGYTF.

This sequence joins TRBV10-2 and TRBJ2-7; a possible D gene is TRBD2 (6 bases). Trimming pared 2 bases from V and 5 bases from J, leaving 10 bases between. The CDR3 is 13 amino acids. Germline V gene lookup returns CDR1 WSHSY and CDR2 SAAADI. The CDR3 here is CASSEASAHEQYF. The CDR3, as DNA: TGCGCCAGCAGTGAGGCTAGCGCCCACGAGCAGTACTTC.

This chain connects TRBV19 to TRBJ2-7; D is perhaps TRBD2 (5 bases). This CDR3 contains 15 residues. The germline V gene has CDR1 LNHDA and CDR2 SQIVND (reference sequence). Trimming left V 3 bases short and J 1 base short, with 13 bases between. The CDR3 sequence: CASSIAGGGSYEQYF. For the CDR3, the DNA is TGTGCCAGTAGTATTGCGGGTGGCGGGTCCTACGAGCAGTACTTC. The variable domain in full, with the rest retrieved from reference TRBV19 and TRBJ2-7, is DGGITQSPKYLFRKEGQNVTLSCEQNLNHDAMYWYRQDPGQGLRLIYYSQIVNDFQKGDIAEGYSVSREKKESFPLTVTSAQKNPTAFYLCASSIAGGGSYEQYFGPGTRLTVT.

The gene calls are TRBV11-2 and TRBJ2-3; tentatively, D is TRBD2 (5 bases). This CDR3 is 15 amino acids long. Trimming removed 2 bases from V and 1 base from J, with 10 bases in between. CDR1 is SGHAT and CDR2 is FQNNGV in the germline V gene. The CDR3 DNA is TGTGCCAGCAGCTTATTCCTAGCAGGCACAGATACGCAGTATTTT. This sequence encodes CASSLFLAGTDTQYF.

V is TRBV10-2 and J is TRBJ2-3; possible D gene TRBD1, 6 bases. The V and J ends lost 4 bases and 5 bases respectively, with 10 bases between them. The CDR3 has 13 residues. CDR1 is WSHSY and CDR2 is SAAADI in the germline V gene. CDR3 region: CASSGGGEDTQYF. DNA of the CDR3: TGCGCCAGCAGTGGAGGGGGAGAAGATACGCAGTATTTT.

V usage is TRBV15 and J usage is TRBJ2-7; TRBD1 is a possible D gene (6 bases). CDR3 length equals 16 residues. CDR1 and CDR2 from the germline V gene are LNHNV and YYDKDF (reference sequence). Trimming removed 5 bases at V and 4 bases at J, with 21 bases between. Here the CDR3 DNA reads TGTGCCACCAGCGTCGGATCGACAGGTCCTTCTTACGAGCAGTACTTC. Its protein product is CATSVGSTGPSYEQYF.

The chain combines TRBV18 with TRBJ1-1; D is unclear. The CDR3 extends over 13 amino acids. Trimming stripped 3 bases from V and 0 bases from J, with 5 bases between. The germline V gene has CDR1 KGHSH and CDR2 LQKENI. The CDR3 region is CASSPHMNTEAFF. CDR3 nucleotide sequence: TGTGCCAGCTCACCCCATATGAACACTGAAGCTTTCTTT.

The genes are TRBV5-4 and TRBJ1-6; a possible D gene is TRBD1 (5 bases). The germline V gene has CDR1 SGHNT and CDR2 YYREEE (reference sequence). The V gene lost 0 bases and the J gene lost 0 bases, with 7 bases spanning the gap. This CDR3 is built from 16 residues. The CDR3 nucleotides read TGTGCCAGCAGCTTGGAAGGGGTCTCCTATAATTCACCCCTCCACTTT. It encodes CASSLEGVSYNSPLHF. Complete variable domain (other parts from reference TRBV5-4 and TRBJ1-6): ETGVTQSPTHLIKTRGQQVTLRCSSQSGHNTVSWYQQALGQGPQFIFQYYREEENGRGNFPPRFSGLQFPNYSSELNVNALELDDSALYLCASSLEGVSYNSPLHFGNGTRLTVT.

V gene TRBV5-1 combines with J gene TRBJ2-5; a possible D gene is TRBD1 (6 bases). The CDR3 length is 13 residues. Germline V CDR1 and CDR2: SGHRS, YFSETQ. V was shortened by 4 bases and J by 7 bases, with 14 bases between the two germline ends. DNA for the CDR3: TGCGCCAGCAGCGCTGAACAGGGAGTGACCCAGTACTTC. Encoded protein: CASSAEQGVTQYF.